Below are 7 T cell receptor beta chains sequenced from a single sample in a study of T cell clones after liver transplantation. Sequencing used immunoSEQ multiplex PCR; TCRdb keeps in-frame clones, though not all of them. Among 45,000 to 60,000 clones, about nine tenths were seen once, and the ten largest hold 14%. The source material was CD8+ T cells from blood, sampled 12 months after liver transplant. The source is a human patient who received a liver transplant. Some T cells may arise from the graft donor.

This sequence joins TRBV19 and TRBJ1-5; TRBD1 aligns across 8 bases. The trim removed 5 bases at V and 16 bases at J, leaving 10 bases unmatched. The V gene's germline CDR1 is LNHDA and CDR2 SQIVND (reference sequence). CDR3 length: 12 residues. In DNA form, the CDR3 reads TGTGCCAGTAGTTCACAGGGGGGGGTTAAACATTTT. It encodes CASSSQGGVKHF.

This chain uses TRBV29-1 with TRBJ1-1; D gene uncertain. Germline CDR1 SQVTM, CDR2 ANQGSEA. With 5 bases removed from V and 6 bases from J, the gap between germline ends came to 10 bases. This CDR3 region has 11 residues. The CDR3 coding sequence is TGCAGCGTTCTCATCGGAGCTGAAGCTTTCTTT. It translates to CSVLIGAEAFF.

Here the CDR3 DNA reads TGTGCCAGCAGCTTGGGAGGGACAGGGGATGGAGAGACCCAGTACTTC. Its protein product is CASSLGGTGDGETQYF. This chain joins TRBV5-6 and TRBJ2-5; TRBD1 matches 10 bases. The trim removed 0 bases at V and 4 bases at J, leaving 6 bases unmatched. This CDR3 has 16 amino acids. CDR1 is SGHDT and CDR2 is YYEEEE in the germline V gene.

This clone was detected only once. The rearrangement joins TRBV19 to TRBJ1-2; D may be TRBD1 (5 bases). The V end lost 2 bases, the J end lost 4 bases, and 23 bases lay between the germline ends. This CDR3 has 18 residues. Germline lookup yields CDR1 LNHDA and CDR2 SQIVND (reference sequence). CDR3 in DNA: TGTGCCAGTAGTATAATAGTTCCGAAGAGGGGAGAGGGCTATGGCTACACCTTC. Amino acids: CASSIIVPKRGEGYGYTF.

The rearrangement joins TRBV7-3 to TRBJ2-3; D remains unclear. The germline V gene has CDR1 SGHTA and CDR2 FQGTGA. Trimming shortened V by 4 bases and J by 4 bases, and 12 bases separated the two germline ends. The CDR3 is 14 residues long. CDR3 sequence: CASSSIRGPDTQYF. CDR3 coding DNA: TGTGCCAGCAGCTCAATCCGAGGCCCAGATACGCAGTATTTT.

This sequence joins TRBV28 and TRBJ2-7, with 11 bases identical to TRBD2. Per the germline V gene, CDR1 is MDHEN and CDR2 is SYDVKM. The CDR3 sequence is 17 residues long. The V segment lost 3 bases and the J segment 3 bases; nucleotides outside the gene matches: 10. The DNA for the CDR3 is TGTGCCAGCAGTTTTGGGACTAGCGGATTCCTCTTCTACGAGCAGTACTTC. It yields the protein CASSFGTSGFLFYEQYF.

The chain combines TRBV4-3 with TRBJ2-3, with 11 nucleotides matching TRBD1. The CDR3 is 18 amino acids. Losses at the gene ends were 3 bases for V and 4 bases for J; bases not matched to a gene: 12. In germline, CDR1 is LGHNA, CDR2 YSLEER. The DNA of the CDR3 is TGCGCCAGCAGCCAGGTCTACCGGGACAGGGGGTCGGCAGATACGCAGTATTTT. It encodes CASSQVYRDRGSADTQYF.